The clone carrying this T cell receptor (beta chain) was detected a few times. V shed 5 bases and J 0 bases; nucleotides not matched to a gene: 3. Germline CDR1 is LNHDA and CDR2 is SQIVND (reference sequence). This CDR3 has 15 residues. These data are taken from a study of control samples from healthy donors and cancer patients. Repertoires were generated with immunoSEQ multiplex PCR, while TCRdb's copy carries only in-frame clones and drops some. In the table there are tens of thousands of clones, around 94% of which are singletons. The sequenced sample consisted of blood. The sequence derives from a man younger than 45 in good health. The V gene is TRBV19, the J gene TRBJ2-7, with TRBD2 matching over 11 bases. The CDR3 here is CASSFGTSGSYEQYF. The CDR3 DNA is TGTGCCAGTAGTTTCGGGACTAGCGGCTCCTACGAGCAGTACTTC.